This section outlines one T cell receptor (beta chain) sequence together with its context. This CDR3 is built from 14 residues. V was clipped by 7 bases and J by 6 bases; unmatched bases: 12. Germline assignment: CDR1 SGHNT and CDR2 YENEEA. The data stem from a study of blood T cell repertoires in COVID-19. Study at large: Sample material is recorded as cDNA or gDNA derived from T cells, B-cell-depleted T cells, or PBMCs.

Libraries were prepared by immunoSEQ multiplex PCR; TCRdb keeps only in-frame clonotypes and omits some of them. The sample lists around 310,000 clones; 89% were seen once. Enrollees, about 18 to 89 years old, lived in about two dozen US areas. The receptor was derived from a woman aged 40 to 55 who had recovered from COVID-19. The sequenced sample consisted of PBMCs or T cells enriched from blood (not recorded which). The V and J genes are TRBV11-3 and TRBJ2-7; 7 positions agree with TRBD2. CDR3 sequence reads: CASMGTGGTSEQYF. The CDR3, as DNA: TGTGCCAGCATGGGTACGGGAGGAACTAGCGAGCAGTACTTC.